The clone carrying this TCR beta chain qualifies as medium-sized. Germline loops: CDR1 SQVTM, CDR2 ANQGSEA. This CDR3 has 11 residues. V was shortened by 7 bases and J by 4 bases, with 10 bases between the two germline ends. Every cDNA TCR molecule received its own unique molecular identifier. MiXCR, run by TCRdb on the 5' RACE reads, gives a single entry per CDR3 protein. The repertoire holds around 12,000 distinct CDR3 sequences, about 17% seen once, with approximately 53% in the top ten. Time point in this sample: sample taken at primary tumor resection. The study sequenced unsorted whole RNA from tumor, nontumor lung or frozen PBMC. Patients with untreated early-stage non-small cell lung cancer, numbering around 71, were the donors. The record originates from a study of spatial heterogeneity in lung cancer. Study background: The study consistently detected more beta-chain than alpha-chain sequences. An average of more than ten raw reads was observed per unique TCR and UMI combination.

V gene TRBV29-1 combines with J gene TRBJ1-1; D is uncertain. The source is a male donor with early-stage non-small cell lung cancer. The material sequenced was PBMCs, taken at surgery. The CDR3 region is CSAKVATEAFF. The CDR3 bases are TGCAGCGCTAAGGTTGCCACTGAAGCTTTCTTT.